The sequence of this T cell receptor (beta chain) was determined in a study of immune evolution from preneoplasia to lung adenocarcinoma. About the study: HLA loss of heterozygosity: roughly 7.5% AIS, less than 18% MIA, over 25% ADC, none AAH. Whole-study findings and limits: T cell clonality was higher in KRAS-mutant than EGFR-mutant or wild-type nodules. Normal lung had highest clonality; later lesions appeared denser, more diverse.

On this clone: Its antigen is not identified. This specimen includes other DNA sequences encoding the same CDR3.

Germline lookup yields CDR1 MDHEN and CDR2 SYDVKM. Deletions cut 2 bases from V and 1 base from J, with 6 bases between. The CDR3 has 13 residues. TCRdb's table, derived via immunoSEQ multiplex PCR, lists solely in-frame clones and lacks some. This table has 4,000 to 4,500 clones, around 76% appearing once. This sequence originates from a person in their 70s with invasive lung adenocarcinoma. Some clones in this sample may be carry-over from other donors' samples. The V and J genes are TRBV28 and TRBJ2-7; D is perhaps TRBD1 or TRBD2 (5 bases each). Source material: FFPE invasive lung adenocarcinoma tissue. The DNA of the CDR3 is TGTGCCAGCAGTTTAGGGGGATCCTACGAGCAGTACTTC. Translated, it gives CASSLGGSYEQYF.